This is a list of T cell receptor beta chains from one sample in a study of CXCR3-negative and CXCR3-positive naive CD8 T cells. TCRdb reworked the 5' RACE reads into one entry per CDR3 protein, no DNA. This table lists tens of thousands of distinct CDR3 sequences. The source material was naive CXCR3+ CD8+ T cells from blood. The origin of the receptors is a human donor in good health. Some clones in this sample may be carry-over from other donors' samples. Each CDR3 is given with its conserved first and last residue. Each record gives: J gene, V gene, CDR3 protein.

j_call: TRBJ2-7; v_call: TRBV28; cdr3_aa: CASRGARSPSYEQYF
j_call: TRBJ1-5; v_call: TRBV7-3; cdr3_aa: CASSLSAGQPQHF
j_call: TRBJ2-7; v_call: TRBV12-3/TRBV12-4; cdr3_aa: CASSFRQGYEQYF
j_call: TRBJ2-3; v_call: TRBV28; cdr3_aa: CASSKDDRVTDTQYF
j_call: TRBJ2-7; v_call: TRBV6-1; cdr3_aa: CAAGAGADLNDEQYF
j_call: TRBJ1-1; v_call: TRBV19; cdr3_aa: CASSISNTEAFF
j_call: TRBJ2-1; v_call: TRBV6-5; cdr3_aa: CASRLAGVSDEQFF
j_call: TRBJ2-3; v_call: TRBV5-1; cdr3_aa: CASSHPNDDGTDTQYF
j_call: TRBJ2-3; v_call: TRBV10-3; cdr3_aa: CAISATSTSTDTQYF
j_call: TRBJ2-7; v_call: TRBV6-5; cdr3_aa: CASRGPGHHEQYF
j_call: TRBJ2-2; v_call: TRBV6-5; cdr3_aa: CAVGGPYTGELFF
j_call: TRBJ2-5; v_call: TRBV5-1; cdr3_aa: CASSFEGGAETQYF
j_call: TRBJ1-3; v_call: TRBV4-1; cdr3_aa: CASSQGQGGRNTIYF
j_call: TRBJ1-4; v_call: TRBV29-1; cdr3_aa: CSVFLRTDGRNEKLFF
j_call: TRBJ1-2; v_call: TRBV5-1; cdr3_aa: CASSVGHDNYTF
j_call: TRBJ2-7; v_call: TRBV12-3/TRBV12-4; cdr3_aa: CASSLGGHEQYF
j_call: TRBJ2-3; v_call: TRBV28; cdr3_aa: CASSFPRGSTDTQYF
j_call: TRBJ2-1; v_call: TRBV3-1; cdr3_aa: CASSQDNSGGIPHNEQFF
j_call: TRBJ2-7; v_call: TRBV7-9; cdr3_aa: CASSYGLDEQYF
j_call: TRBJ2-1; v_call: TRBV7-9; cdr3_aa: CASSPRGDGAAYNEQFF
j_call: TRBJ2-1; v_call: TRBV29-1; cdr3_aa: CSVVSGDFYNEQFF
j_call: TRBJ2-1; v_call: TRBV6-6; cdr3_aa: CASSSPDYVSYNEQFF
j_call: TRBJ1-1; v_call: TRBV29-1; cdr3_aa: CSGIQGSAEAFF
j_call: TRBJ2-1; v_call: TRBV20-1; cdr3_aa: CSARDGHSYNNEQFF
j_call: TRBJ1-1; v_call: TRBV9; cdr3_aa: CASSVGTANTEAFF
j_call: TRBJ1-1; v_call: TRBV10-1; cdr3_aa: CASTTGMNTEAFF
j_call: TRBJ2-7; v_call: TRBV24-1; cdr3_aa: CATSDSLAYEKYF
j_call: TRBJ2-5; v_call: TRBV14; cdr3_aa: CASSRRLAGGMSETQYF
j_call: TRBJ1-1; v_call: TRBV7-3; cdr3_aa: CASSLSPSGATEAFF
j_call: TRBJ1-2; v_call: TRBV6-2/TRBV6-3; cdr3_aa: CASSPLQVANYGYTF
j_call: TRBJ2-1; v_call: TRBV29-1; cdr3_aa: CSVESPGQGDNNEQFF
j_call: TRBJ1-4; v_call: TRBV27; cdr3_aa: CASSLNRATNENLFF
j_call: TRBJ2-1; v_call: TRBV12-3/TRBV12-4; cdr3_aa: CASSPTSGSVDEQFF
j_call: TRBJ1-1; v_call: TRBV7-2; cdr3_aa: CASSLGGERAEAFF
j_call: TRBJ1-2; v_call: TRBV5-1; cdr3_aa: CASSPGTGDYGYTF
j_call: TRBJ2-3; v_call: TRBV28; cdr3_aa: CASSLRTGRADTQYF
j_call: TRBJ2-7; v_call: TRBV28; cdr3_aa: CASLSAFGEQYF
j_call: TRBJ2-5; v_call: TRBV21-1; cdr3_aa: CASRFSGQETQYF
j_call: TRBJ2-4; v_call: TRBV12-3/TRBV12-4; cdr3_aa: CASSPGGLRDIQYF
j_call: TRBJ2-1; v_call: TRBV6-2/TRBV6-3; cdr3_aa: CASTLAGVYNEQFF
j_call: TRBJ2-3; v_call: TRBV12-3/TRBV12-4; cdr3_aa: CASSLTSNADTQYF
j_call: TRBJ2-1; v_call: TRBV6-5; cdr3_aa: CASRYSTVNEQFF
j_call: TRBJ1-2; v_call: TRBV4-1; cdr3_aa: CASSHQDRKTGYTF
j_call: TRBJ2-2; v_call: TRBV7-6; cdr3_aa: CASSSRGGELFF
j_call: TRBJ2-3; v_call: TRBV9; cdr3_aa: CASSYGTGSTDTQYF
j_call: TRBJ1-1; v_call: TRBV7-9; cdr3_aa: CASSLRGGQRNTEAFF
j_call: TRBJ2-1; v_call: TRBV7-9; cdr3_aa: CASSRSGSGYREQFF
j_call: TRBJ2-1; v_call: TRBV12-3/TRBV12-4; cdr3_aa: CASSSLKTKSYNEQFF
j_call: TRBJ2-7; v_call: TRBV28; cdr3_aa: CASSLLRQGPYEQYF
j_call: TRBJ2-2; v_call: TRBV20-1; cdr3_aa: CSVGQGFFGVGELFF
j_call: TRBJ2-1; v_call: TRBV28; cdr3_aa: CASSQFTGFSYNEQFF
j_call: TRBJ2-2; v_call: TRBV4-3; cdr3_aa: CASSQDRISTGELFF
j_call: TRBJ2-7; v_call: TRBV7-9; cdr3_aa: CASSSPDRAGEQYF
j_call: TRBJ1-4; v_call: TRBV18; cdr3_aa: CASSPLRTGEVEKLFF
j_call: TRBJ2-7; v_call: TRBV18; cdr3_aa: CASSPLYEQYF
j_call: TRBJ2-5; v_call: TRBV29-1; cdr3_aa: CSVIGRREETQYF
j_call: TRBJ2-3; v_call: TRBV15; cdr3_aa: CATSRGGSGSTDTQYF
j_call: TRBJ2-1; v_call: TRBV20-1; cdr3_aa: CSGVDGDLIPNEQFF
j_call: TRBJ2-7; v_call: TRBV29-1; cdr3_aa: CSVEDYTSGSYEQYF